The 10 T cell receptor beta chains reported below all come from one sample, sequenced in a study of CD4 T cells in relation to SARS-CoV-2 and coronaviruses. Assay: immunoSEQ multiplex PCR; the TCRdb copy retains only in-frame clones and omits some. The sample lists tens of thousands of clones; over 70% were seen once. Their recognized antigens are unknown. The sequenced sample was memory CD4+ T cells from PBMCs, cultured in vitro. These receptors all stem from an adult with COVID-19.

The genes are TRBV7-2 and TRBJ2-7, with a weak D call TRBD1 (5 bases). The CDR3 sequence is 13 residues long. Germline loops: CDR1 SGHTA, CDR2 FQGNSA. V was pared by 3 bases and J by 6 bases, with 12 bases between. Written as DNA, the CDR3 is TGTGCCAGCAGCTTCCAGGGCTTGGGCGAGCAGTACTTC. Residues: CASSFQGLGEQYF.

The V call is TRBV7-9, the J call TRBJ1-1; tentatively, D is TRBD1 (6 bases). Trimming took 5 bases from V and 1 from J, leaving 8 bases between them. Germline V gene lookup returns CDR1 SEHNR and CDR2 FQNEAQ (reference sequence). This CDR3 has 13 residues. CDR3 DNA: TGTGCCAGCAGCGCGACAGGGAACACTGAAGCTTTCTTT. It translates to CASSATGNTEAFF.

This chain uses TRBV7-8 with TRBJ2-7; D might be TRBD1 (6 bases). The V and J ends lost 5 bases and 5 bases respectively, with 13 bases between them. In germline, CDR1 is SGHVS, CDR2 FQNEAQ. The CDR3 is 13 amino acids. The CDR3 DNA reads as TGTGCCAGCAGCGCCGGACAGATCCACGAGCAGTACTTC. Translated: CASSAGQIHEQYF.

This chain links TRBV5-3 with TRBJ2-3; 12 bases are shared with TRBD2. TRBV5-3 is sorted into the ORF group, with uncertain function. The V segment lost 4 bases and the J segment 5 bases; nucleotides outside the gene matches: 20. This CDR3 is 20 amino acids long. As DNA, the CDR3 is TGTGCCAGAAGCGTAGAGACTAGCGGGAGTCAGCCTTTATTGGTAGATACGCAGTATTTT. Translated, it gives CARSVETSGSQPLLVDTQYF.

The chain joins TRBV5-4 to TRBJ2-2; D is perhaps TRBD1 (6 bases). Germline-derived CDR1 and CDR2 are SGHNT and YYREEE (reference sequence). This CDR3 comprises 17 residues. V shed 1 base and J shed 0 bases, with 13 bases lying between them. The CDR3 coding sequence is TGTGCCAGCAGCTTGACTATCACAGGGTCGAACACCGGGGAGCTGTTTTTT. This codes for CASSLTITGSNTGELFF. Drawing the rest from reference TRBV5-4 and TRBJ2-2, the complete variable domain is ETGVTQSPTHLIKTRGQQVTLRCSSQSGHNTVSWYQQALGQGPQFIFQYYREEENGRGNFPPRFSGLQFPNYSSELNVNALELDDSALYLCASSLTITGSNTGELFFGEGSRLTVL.

There are a few counts of this clone. The V and J genes are TRBV7-9 and TRBJ1-6, with D hard to call. The CDR3 is 18 residues long. V dropped 2 bases and J dropped 6 bases, with 20 bases sitting between them. CDR1 and CDR2 from the germline V gene are SEHNR and FQNEAQ (reference sequence). CDR3 sequence: CASSLSSASQSFNSPLHF. DNA of the CDR3: TGTGCCAGCAGCTTATCCTCCGCGTCACAGAGCTTTAATTCACCCCTCCACTTT.

V and J are TRBV4-2 and TRBJ2-1; unclear D gene. This CDR3 comprises 12 residues. Trimming stripped 6 bases from V and 10 bases from J, with 13 bases between. Germline lookup yields CDR1 LGHNA and CDR2 YNFKEQ. CDR3 protein: CASRHPIGEQFF. CDR3 nucleotide sequence: TGTGCCAGCAGGCATCCTATAGGGGAGCAGTTCTTC.

The rearrangement joins TRBV18 to TRBJ1-5, with D uncertain. The CDR3 spans 14 residues. V gave up 4 bases and J gave up 1 base, with 8 bases separating them. Germline lookup yields CDR1 KGHSH and CDR2 LQKENI. The DNA for the CDR3 is TGTGCCAGCTCACGGGGTGAAAGCAATCAGCCCCAGCATTTT. This encodes CASSRGESNQPQHF.

This chain uses TRBV3-1 (or the pseudogene TRBV3-2) with TRBJ2-7; 15 bases are a match to TRBD2. V dropped 4 bases and J dropped 6; count of bases not matched to a gene: 7. This CDR3 contains 16 residues. Germline V lookup: CDR1 LGHDT, CDR2 YNNKEL (reference sequence). CDR3 DNA: TGTGCCAGCAGCCTTGATGGACTAGCGGGAGGGAGCGAGCAGTACTTC. Protein: CASSLDGLAGGSEQYF.

This chain uses TRBV4-1 with TRBJ2-4; D call uncertain. The ends were cut back, 2 bases at V and 7 bases at J, with 9 bases in the middle. The V gene's germline CDR1 is MGHRA and CDR2 YSYEKL. CDR3 length equals 13 residues. The chain's CDR3 is CASSQSVENIQYF. The CDR3 DNA reads TGCGCCAGCAGCCAATCGGTGGAGAACATTCAGTACTTC.